This TCR beta chain was profiled in a study of T cell repertoires in cytomegalovirus infection. About the study: Well-studied HLA-B-restricted CMV epitopes were used in the study alongside recently identified HLA-C-restricted ones. Public TCR beta signatures provided an indication of both CMV infection and a matching HLA type. Findings of the study overall: Based on cumulative public TCR beta family frequency, carriers of CMV plus the relevant HLA were identified. CMV-specific TCR beta clonotypes restricted by HLA-C were the ones dominating the ex vivo response.

TCRdb re-analysed the reads in MiXCR, keeping a single row per CDR3 protein. The table records about half a million distinct CDR3 sequences, under 55% of them present only once. Turning to this clonotype: Its antigen is still unknown.

CDR3 length equals 15 residues. Germline CDR1 SGHTS, CDR2 YDEGEE. V lost 6 bases, J lost 3 bases, and 11 bases stayed unmatched. Sequenced material: cultured PBMCs, taken from culture after CMV antigen stimulation. The rearrangement links TRBV5-8 to TRBJ2-7; 8 nucleotides line up with TRBD1. The sequence was collected from a human donor in good health (CMV status not recorded). Some clones in this sample may be carry-over from other donors' samples. The CDR3 coding sequence is TGTGCCAGCAACAAGCGGAGACAGGGGAACTACGAGCAGTACTTC. It encodes CASNKRRQGNYEQYF.